The 10 T cell receptor beta chains given below trace back to one sample, sequenced in a study of early T cells in non-severe SARS-CoV-2 infection. Each CDR3 protein gets one entry after TCRdb re-called the 5' RACE reads with MiXCR. The sample has 60,000 to 65,000 distinct CDR3 sequences; approximately 9.3% are singletons. The material sequenced was whole blood. All receptors come from an adult who was a healthcare worker with PCR-confirmed SARS-CoV-2 infection or an uninfected control (not recorded which).

The chain employs TRBV6-6 and TRBJ1-2, with unresolved D. This CDR3 has 13 residues. Germline loops: CDR1 MNHNY, CDR2 SVGAGI (reference sequence). V lost 4 bases and J 0 bases, leaving 6 bases between the germline ends. CDR3 nucleotides: TGTGCCAGCAGTTTTACTTCTAACTATGGCTACACCTTC. It encodes CASSFTSNYGYTF.

This sequence joins TRBV5-6 and TRBJ2-4; 9 bases are a match to TRBD1. CDR1 and CDR2 (germline): SGHDT, YYEEEE. The CDR3 consists of 13 residues. Unmatched junction bases numbered 4, after V lost 4 bases and J lost 8 bases. CDR3 residues: CASSLDRGDIQYF. CDR3 bases: TGTGCCAGCAGCCTGGACAGGGGAGACATTCAGTACTTC.

V is TRBV5-1 and J is TRBJ2-3; D gene uncertain. V lost 0 bases to trimming and J lost 1 base, with 12 bases between them. The CDR3 is 16 residues long. Germline assignment: CDR1 SGHRS and CDR2 YFSETQ. CDR3 in DNA: TGCGCCAGCAGCTTGGCCGCGGCTTCCCGCACAGATACGCAGTATTTT. This encodes CASSLAAASRTDTQYF. The whole variable domain, filled in from reference TRBV5-1 and TRBJ2-3, reads KAGVTQTPRYLIKTRGQQVTLSCSPISGHRSVSWYQQTPGQGLQFLFEYFSETQRNKGNFPGRFSGRQFSNSRSEMNVSTLELGDSALYLCASSLAAASRTDTQYFGPGTRLTVL.

This clonotype was picked up many times. The chain links TRBV27 to TRBJ1-3; D is ambiguous. The V end lost 5 bases, the J end lost 8 bases, and 16 bases lay between the germline ends. The CDR3 totals 14 residues. Germline assignment: CDR1 MNHEY and CDR2 SMNVEV (reference sequence). The chain's CDR3 is CASSGKDGLDTIYF. The CDR3 nucleotides read TGTGCCAGCAGTGGAAAGGACGGGCTGGACACCATATATTTT.

On this clonotype itself: Mismatch with germline at one junction end may stem from a read error. The rearrangement uses TRBV12-3 or TRBV12-4 and TRBJ2-3, with 10 bases identical to TRBD2. CDR3 size: 20 residues. For the CDR3, the DNA is TGTGCCAGCGGTTTTAGGCTAGCGGGGGACCCTACGGCTAGCACAGATACGCAGTATTTT. It translates to CASGFRLAGDPTASTDTQYF.

This clonotype has just a few counts. This sequence joins TRBV10-3 and TRBJ2-7, with D perhaps TRBD2 (6 bases). The CDR3 has 14 residues. The V end was cut by 3 bases, the J end by 3 bases, with 12 bases between. Per germline, CDR1 ENHRY and CDR2 SYGVKD. The CDR3 bases are TGTGCCATCAGTGATCACGGCGGGAACTACGAGCAGTACGTC. As protein: CAISDHGGNYEQYV.

This chain uses TRBV5-1 with TRBJ2-3; maybe TRBD2 (6 bases). The CDR3 is 16 amino acids. Trimming shortened V by 4 bases and J by 4 bases, and 19 bases separated the two germline ends. In germline, CDR1 is SGHRS, CDR2 YFSETQ. In DNA form, the CDR3 reads TGCGCCAGCAGCATAGGCTCAACGGGGGTCGCAGATACGCAGTATTTT. Its protein is CASSIGSTGVADTQYF.

This clonotype has only a few counts. The chain joins TRBV7-2 to TRBJ2-3, with TRBD2 identical over 11 bases. Germline V gene lookup returns CDR1 SGHTA and CDR2 FQGNSA. V was pared by 5 bases and J by 3 bases, with 13 bases of the junction left unmatched. The CDR3 has 18 amino acids. CDR3 bases: TGTGCCAGCAGCATAATATCTACTAGCGGGAGCTCTACAGATACGCAGTATTTT. Protein product: CASSIISTSGSSTDTQYF.

This clonotype was seen many times. The chain's CDR3 is CASSYGTGAAYGYTF. The CDR3 region has the DNA TGTGCCAGCAGTTACGGGACAGGGGCTGCCTATGGCTACACCTTC. V and J are TRBV27 and TRBJ1-2; 10 positions agree with TRBD1. Unmatched junction bases numbered 6, after V lost 4 bases and J lost 4 bases. The CDR3 is made up of 15 amino acids. Germline-derived CDR1 and CDR2 are MNHEY and SMNVEV (reference sequence).

The J gene is TRBJ2-7, the V gene TRBV15; TRBD2 might be the D (5 bases). In germline, CDR1 is LNHNV, CDR2 YYDKDF (reference sequence). Trimming removed 3 bases at V and 0 bases at J, with 6 bases between. This CDR3 contains 13 residues. The CDR3 loop reads CATSSRDSYEQYV. CDR3 nucleotide sequence: TGTGCCACCAGCAGCCGGGACTCCTACGAGCAGTACGTC.